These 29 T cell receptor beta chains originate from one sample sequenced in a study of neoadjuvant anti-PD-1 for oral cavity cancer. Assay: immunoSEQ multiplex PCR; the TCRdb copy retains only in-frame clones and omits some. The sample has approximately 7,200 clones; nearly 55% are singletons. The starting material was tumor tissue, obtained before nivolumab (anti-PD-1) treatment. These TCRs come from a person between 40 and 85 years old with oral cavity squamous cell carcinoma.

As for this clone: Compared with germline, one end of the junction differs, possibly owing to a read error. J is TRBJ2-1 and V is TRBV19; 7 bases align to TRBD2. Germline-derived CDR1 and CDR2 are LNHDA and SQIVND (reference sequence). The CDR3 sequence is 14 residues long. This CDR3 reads CASTIAGQRGEQFF. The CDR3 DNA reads TGTGCCAGTACTATAGCGGGCCAACGAGGTGAGCAGTTCTTC.

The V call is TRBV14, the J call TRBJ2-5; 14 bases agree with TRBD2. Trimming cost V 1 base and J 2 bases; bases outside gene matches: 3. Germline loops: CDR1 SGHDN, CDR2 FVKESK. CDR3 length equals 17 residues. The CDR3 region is CASSQGGLAGAQETQYF. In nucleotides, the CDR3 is TGTGCCAGCAGCCAAGGGGGACTAGCGGGAGCACAAGAGACCCAGTACTTC.

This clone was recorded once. The CDR3 coding sequence is TGTGCCAGCAGCTTAGCAGAGCTCCAAGAGACCCAGTACTTC. Encoded protein: CASSLAELQETQYF. The V gene is TRBV7-8, the J gene TRBJ2-5; D remains unclear. This CDR3 contains 14 residues. CDR1 and CDR2 from the germline V gene are SGHVS and FQNEAQ. The ends were cut back, 0 bases at V and 1 base at J, with 6 bases in the middle.

The CDR3 reads CASSLGTGRQFF. The CDR3 region has the DNA TGTGCCAGCAGTTTAGGGACAGGGCGACAGTTCTTC. The chain is built from TRBV28 and TRBJ2-1; the match to TRBD1 covers 9 bases. This CDR3 comprises 12 residues. Germline CDR1 MDHEN, CDR2 SYDVKM. Unmatched junction bases numbered 3, after V lost 2 bases and J lost 13 bases. Full variable domain (rest looked up from reference TRBV28 and TRBJ2-1): DVKVTQSSRYLVKRTGEKVFLECVQDMDHENMFWYRQDPGLGLRLIYFSYDVKMKEKGDIPEGYSVSREKKERFSLILESASTNQTSMYLCASSLGTGRQFFGPGTRLTVL.

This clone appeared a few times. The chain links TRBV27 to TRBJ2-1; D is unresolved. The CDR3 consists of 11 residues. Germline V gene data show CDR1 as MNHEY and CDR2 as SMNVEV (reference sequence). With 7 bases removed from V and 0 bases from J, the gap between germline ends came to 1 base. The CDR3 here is CASTSYNEQFF. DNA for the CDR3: TGTGCCAGCACCTCCTACAATGAGCAGTTCTTC.

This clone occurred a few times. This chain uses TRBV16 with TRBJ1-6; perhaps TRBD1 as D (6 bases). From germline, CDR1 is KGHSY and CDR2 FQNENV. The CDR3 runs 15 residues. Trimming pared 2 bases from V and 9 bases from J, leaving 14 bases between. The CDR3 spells CASSQDRPLGSPLHF. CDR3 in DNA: TGTGCCAGCAGCCAAGACAGGCCCTTGGGTTCACCCCTCCACTTT. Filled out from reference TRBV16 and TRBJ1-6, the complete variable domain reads GEEVAQTPKHLVRGEGQKAKLYCAPIKGHSYVFWYQQVLKNEFKFLISFQNENVFDETGMPKERFSAKCLPNSPCSLEIQATKLEDSAVYFCASSQDRPLGSPLHFGNGTRLTVT.

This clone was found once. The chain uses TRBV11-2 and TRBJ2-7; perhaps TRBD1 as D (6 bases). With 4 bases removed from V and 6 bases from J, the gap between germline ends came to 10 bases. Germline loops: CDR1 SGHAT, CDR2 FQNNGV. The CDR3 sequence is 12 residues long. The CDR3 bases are TGTGCCAGCAGCTCCGGACAGCGCGAGCAGTACTTC. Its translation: CASSSGQREQYF.

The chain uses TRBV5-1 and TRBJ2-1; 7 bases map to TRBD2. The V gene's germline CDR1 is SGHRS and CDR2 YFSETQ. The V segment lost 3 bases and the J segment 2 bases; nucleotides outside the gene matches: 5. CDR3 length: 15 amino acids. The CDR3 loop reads CASSSGGSPYNEQFF. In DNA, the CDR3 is TGCGCCAGCAGCTCTGGCGGGAGTCCCTACAATGAGCAGTTCTTC.

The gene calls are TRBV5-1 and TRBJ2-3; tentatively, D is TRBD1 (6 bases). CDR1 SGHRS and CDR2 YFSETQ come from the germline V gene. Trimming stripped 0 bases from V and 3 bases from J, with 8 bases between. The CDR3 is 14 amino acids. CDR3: CASSLDQGTDTQYF. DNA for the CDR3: TGCGCCAGCAGCTTGGACCAGGGGACAGATACGCAGTATTTT.

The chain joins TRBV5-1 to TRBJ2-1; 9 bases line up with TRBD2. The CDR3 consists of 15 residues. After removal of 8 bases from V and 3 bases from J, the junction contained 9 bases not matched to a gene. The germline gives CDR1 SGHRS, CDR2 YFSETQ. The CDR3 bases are TGCGCCAGTTCAATTAGCGGGGGTGGCTACAATGAGCAGTTCTTC. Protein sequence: CASSISGGGYNEQFF. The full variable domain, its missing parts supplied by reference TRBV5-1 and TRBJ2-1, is KAGVTQTPRYLIKTRGQQVTLSCSPISGHRSVSWYQQTPGQGLQFLFEYFSETQRNKGNFPGRFSGRQFSNSRSEMNVSTLELGDSALYLCASSISGGGYNEQFFGPGTRLTVL.

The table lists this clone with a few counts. In nucleotides, the CDR3 is TGCGCCAGCAGCCAAGACTGGGGTGAAAAACTGTTTTTT. Its protein is CASSQDWGEKLFF. The chain uses TRBV4-1 and TRBJ1-4; D call uncertain. This CDR3 has 13 amino acids. Trimming left V 0 bases short and J 7 bases short, with 6 bases between. Germline CDR1 is MGHRA and CDR2 is YSYEKL.

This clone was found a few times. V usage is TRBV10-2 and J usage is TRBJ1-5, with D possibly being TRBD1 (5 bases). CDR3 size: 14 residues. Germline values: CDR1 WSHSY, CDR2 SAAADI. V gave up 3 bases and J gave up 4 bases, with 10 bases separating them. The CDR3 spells CASSDRDRNQPQHF. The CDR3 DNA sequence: TGCGCCAGCAGTGACAGGGATCGGAATCAGCCCCAGCATTTT.

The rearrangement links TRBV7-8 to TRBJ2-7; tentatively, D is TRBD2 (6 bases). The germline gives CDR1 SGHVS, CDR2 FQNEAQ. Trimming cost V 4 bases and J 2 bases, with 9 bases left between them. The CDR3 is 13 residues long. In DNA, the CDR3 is TGTGCCAGCAGCTACGGGAGCCCCTACGAGCAGTACTTC. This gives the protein CASSYGSPYEQYF.

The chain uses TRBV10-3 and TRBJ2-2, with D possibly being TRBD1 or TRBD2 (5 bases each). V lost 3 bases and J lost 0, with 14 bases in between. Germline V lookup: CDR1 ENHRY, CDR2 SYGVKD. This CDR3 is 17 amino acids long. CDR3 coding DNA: TGTGCCATCAGTGACTCGGGGCAACCATCGAACACCGGGGAGCTGTTTTTT. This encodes CAISDSGQPSNTGELFF.

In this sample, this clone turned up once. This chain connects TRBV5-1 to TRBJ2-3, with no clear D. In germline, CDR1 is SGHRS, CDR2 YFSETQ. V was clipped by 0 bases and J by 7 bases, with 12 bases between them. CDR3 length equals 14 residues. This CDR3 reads CASSLDGPPNTQYF. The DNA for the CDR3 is TGCGCCAGCAGCTTGGATGGGCCACCTAATACGCAGTATTTT.

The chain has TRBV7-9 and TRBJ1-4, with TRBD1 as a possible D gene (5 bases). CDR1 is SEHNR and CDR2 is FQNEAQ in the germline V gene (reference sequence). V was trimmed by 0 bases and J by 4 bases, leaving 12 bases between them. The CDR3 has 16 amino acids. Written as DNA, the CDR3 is TGTGCCAGCAGCTTAGCGCCGACAGCGAGTAATGAAAAACTGTTTTTT. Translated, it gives CASSLAPTASNEKLFF.

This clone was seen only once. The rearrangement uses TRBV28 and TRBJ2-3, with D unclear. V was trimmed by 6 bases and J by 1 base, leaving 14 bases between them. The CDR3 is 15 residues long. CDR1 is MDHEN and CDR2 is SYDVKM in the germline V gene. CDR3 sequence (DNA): TGTGCCAGCAGGGGGTGGAGTACGGGCACAGATACGCAGTATTTT. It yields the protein CASRGWSTGTDTQYF.

The CDR3: CASSSLGRGYGYTF. CDR3 DNA sequence: TGTGCCAGCAGCTCCCTCGGCCGGGGCTATGGCTACACCTTC. This chain connects TRBV7-8 to TRBJ1-2; D remains ambiguous. The V gene lost 4 bases and the J gene lost 4 bases, with 13 bases spanning the gap. This CDR3 comprises 14 residues. Germline V gene lookup returns CDR1 SGHVS and CDR2 FQNEAQ.

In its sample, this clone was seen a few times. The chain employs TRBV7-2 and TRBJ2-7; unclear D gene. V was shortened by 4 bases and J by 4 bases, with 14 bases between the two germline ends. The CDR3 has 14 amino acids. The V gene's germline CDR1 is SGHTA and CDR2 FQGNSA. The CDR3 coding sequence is TGTGCCAGCAGCTCCCCCGATTCCGGTTACGAGCAGTACTTC. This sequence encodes CASSSPDSGYEQYF.

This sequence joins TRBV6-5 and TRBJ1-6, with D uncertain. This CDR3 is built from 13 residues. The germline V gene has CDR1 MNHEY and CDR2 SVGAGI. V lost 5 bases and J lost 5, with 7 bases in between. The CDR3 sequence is CASSGLDNSPLHF. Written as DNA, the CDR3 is TGTGCCAGCAGTGGCTTGGATAATTCACCCCTCCACTTT.

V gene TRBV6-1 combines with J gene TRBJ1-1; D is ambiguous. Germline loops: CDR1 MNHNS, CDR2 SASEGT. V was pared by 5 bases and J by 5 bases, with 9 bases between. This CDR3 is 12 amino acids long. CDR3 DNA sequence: TGTGCCAGCAGTTTACAGAGGACTGAAGCTTTCTTT. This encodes CASSLQRTEAFF.

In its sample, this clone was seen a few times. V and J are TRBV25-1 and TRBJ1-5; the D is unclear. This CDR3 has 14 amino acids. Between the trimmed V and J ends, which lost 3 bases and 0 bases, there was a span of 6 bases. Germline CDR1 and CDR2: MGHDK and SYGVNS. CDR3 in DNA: TGTGCCAGCAGTGATGCGGGTAGCAATCAGCCCCAGCATTTT. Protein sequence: CASSDAGSNQPQHF.

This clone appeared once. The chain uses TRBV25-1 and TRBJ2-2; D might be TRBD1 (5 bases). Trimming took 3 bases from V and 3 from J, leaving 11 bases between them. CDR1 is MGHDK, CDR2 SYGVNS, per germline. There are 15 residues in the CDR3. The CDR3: CASSDNKGDTGELFF. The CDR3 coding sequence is TGTGCCAGCAGTGATAACAAAGGGGACACCGGGGAGCTGTTTTTT.

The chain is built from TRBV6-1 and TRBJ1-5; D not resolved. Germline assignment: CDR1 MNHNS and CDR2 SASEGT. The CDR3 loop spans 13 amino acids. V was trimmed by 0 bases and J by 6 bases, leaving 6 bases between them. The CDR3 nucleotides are TGTGCCAGCAGTGAAGCGCTTCGTCAGCCCCAGCATTTT. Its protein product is CASSEALRQPQHF.

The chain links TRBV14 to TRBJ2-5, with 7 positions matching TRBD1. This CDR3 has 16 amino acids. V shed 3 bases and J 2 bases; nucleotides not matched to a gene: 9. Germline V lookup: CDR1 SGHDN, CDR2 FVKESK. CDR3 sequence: CASSQTGTATQETQYF. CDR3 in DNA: TGTGCCAGCAGCCAGACCGGGACAGCCACGCAAGAGACCCAGTACTTC.

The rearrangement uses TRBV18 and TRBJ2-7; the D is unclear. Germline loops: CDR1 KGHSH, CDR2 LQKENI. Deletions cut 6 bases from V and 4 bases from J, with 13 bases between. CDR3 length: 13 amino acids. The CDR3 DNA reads TGTGCCAGCTCCCGGCAGGAAGAGTACGAGCAGTACTTC. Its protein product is CASSRQEEYEQYF.

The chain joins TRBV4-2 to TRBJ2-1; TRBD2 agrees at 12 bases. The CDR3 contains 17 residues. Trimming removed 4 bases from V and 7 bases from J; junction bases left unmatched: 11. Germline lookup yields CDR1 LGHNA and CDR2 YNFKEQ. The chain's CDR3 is CASSLRLAGESWNEQFF. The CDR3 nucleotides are TGTGCCAGCAGCCTACGACTAGCGGGAGAATCGTGGAATGAGCAGTTCTTC.

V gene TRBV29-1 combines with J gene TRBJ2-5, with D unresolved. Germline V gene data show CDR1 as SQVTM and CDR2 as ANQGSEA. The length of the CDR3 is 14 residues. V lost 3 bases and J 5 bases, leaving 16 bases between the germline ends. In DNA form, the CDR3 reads TGCAGCGTTGATTTCCAGAGCACACCTGAGACCCAGTACTTC. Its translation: CSVDFQSTPETQYF.

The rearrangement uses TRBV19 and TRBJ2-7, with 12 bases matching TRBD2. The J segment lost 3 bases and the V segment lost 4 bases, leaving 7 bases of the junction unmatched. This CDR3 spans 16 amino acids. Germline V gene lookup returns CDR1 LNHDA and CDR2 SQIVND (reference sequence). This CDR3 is CASSTTSGRLGYEQYF. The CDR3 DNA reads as TGTGCCAGTAGTACGACTAGCGGGAGATTGGGCTACGAGCAGTACTTC.